Sequencing of this T cell receptor (beta chain) was carried out in a study of cytomegalovirus exposure and HLA in healthy donors. V lost 4 bases and J lost 5, with 12 bases in between. Per germline, CDR1 SGHAT and CDR2 FQNNGV. This CDR3 has 14 amino acids. This PCR relied on a set of 60 Vbeta primers and 13 Jbeta primers. Profiled with immunoSEQ multiplex PCR; TCRdb holds only in-frame clones, not every one. This sample has 150,000 to 200,000 clones; 65% to 90% occur once, and the top ten carry around 1.8%. Broader study findings: According to an earlier analysis, most TCR beta V segments yielded productive rearrangements about 87% or about 30% of the time. The study had only CMV serostatus as immune exposure information.

This clone was picked up one time. Its cognate antigen is unknown. This clonotype was sampled from a woman between 18 and 29 years old in good health and CMV-seronegative. This sequence joins TRBV11-2 and TRBJ2-1; D may be TRBD2 (5 bases). The sample comprised PBMCs. For the CDR3, the DNA is TGTGCCAGCAGCTGGCTAGGAGCGGACAATGAGCAGTTCTTC. This encodes CASSWLGADNEQFF.